This is a list of T cell receptor beta chains from one sample in a study of T cell repertoires in cytomegalovirus infection. Their antigens remain unidentified. TCRdb redid the calling of the reads with MiXCR, one entry per CDR3 protein. Among 30,000 to 40,000 distinct CDR3 sequences listed, just over 50% were seen once. The source was CD8+ T cells from cultured PBMCs, collected from culture after CMV antigen stimulation. The receptor set was obtained from a human donor in good health (CMV status not recorded). Some clones in this sample may be carry-over from other donors' samples. The CDR3 runs from the conserved cysteine through the conserved F or W. The D gene is left open where the match is weak. Expanded clones are given a class, and other clones once, few, many or no size at all.

J: TRBJ1-1
size: .
D: TRBD1
V: TRBV4-1
DNA: TGCGCCAGCAGCCAAGGGGACAGGGGTGCTGAAGCTTTCTTT
CDR3: CASSQGDRGAEAFF

J: TRBJ1-1
size: .
D: .
V: TRBV5-4
DNA: TGTGCCAGCAGCTTGAGACAGAACACTGAAGCTTTCTTT
CDR3: CASSLRQNTEAFF

J: TRBJ2-7
size: few
D: .
V: TRBV2
DNA: TGTGCCAGCGGGTGGACAGACACCTACGAGCAGTACTTC
CDR3: CASGWTDTYEQYF

J: TRBJ2-2
size: .
D: .
V: TRBV7-6
DNA: TGTGCCAGCAGCTTATTGGTCGGGGAGCTGTTTTTT
CDR3: CASSLLVGELFF

J: TRBJ2-2
size: .
D: .
V: TRBV7-9
DNA: TGTGCCAGCAGCTTAGCGGAGGGGAAGGACGGGGAGCTGTTTTTT
CDR3: CASSLAEGKDGELFF

J: TRBJ2-7
size: .
D: .
V: TRBV7-9
DNA: TGTGCCAGCAGCCCCGACTACCCGCTTGCCTACGAGCAGTACTTC
CDR3: CASSPDYPLAYEQYF

J: TRBJ1-1
size: .
D: .
V: TRBV7-9
DNA: TGTGCCAGCAGCGGAGGAGGGAGGAACACTGAAGCTTTCTTT
CDR3: CASSGGGRNTEAFF

J: TRBJ2-7
size: .
D: TRBD2
V: TRBV20-1
DNA: TGCAGTGCCGACGGACTAGCGGGAGGGCCTTCGGGGGAGCAGTACTTC
CDR3: CSADGLAGGPSGEQYF

J: TRBJ2-5
size: .
D: .
V: TRBV11-2
DNA: TGTGCCAGCAGCTCCGACAGGGAGGTGGAGACCCAGTACTTC
CDR3: CASSSDREVETQYF

J: TRBJ1-1
size: .
D: .
V: TRBV7-9
DNA: TGTGCCAGCAGCCCGTTAACTACGACGGGCATGAACACTGAAGCTTTCTTT
CDR3: CASSPLTTTGMNTEAFF

J: TRBJ2-3
size: many
D: .
V: TRBV27
DNA: TGTGCCAGCAGTTTATGGGGACGGTTGAAAACAGATACGCAGTATTTT
CDR3: CASSLWGRLKTDTQYF

J: TRBJ2-7
size: .
D: .
V: TRBV9
DNA: TGTGCCAGCAGCGTAGGAGACACCTACGAGCAGTACTTC
CDR3: CASSVGDTYEQYF

J: TRBJ2-3
size: many
D: TRBD2
V: TRBV5-6
DNA: TGTGCCAGCAGCATCTCGGGACTAGCGACAAAACCTACGCAGTATTTT
CDR3: CASSISGLATKPTQYF

J: TRBJ2-1
size: .
D: .
V: TRBV28
DNA: TGTGCCACAGGGGCGGGGTCCCTCGCTCCGGCGACCCCCTTC
CDR3: CATGAGSLAPATPF

J: TRBJ2-3
size: .
D: TRBD2
V: TRBV11-2
DNA: TGTGCCAGCAGCTTAGGGACTAGCGCAGATACGCAGTATTTT
CDR3: CASSLGTSADTQYF

J: TRBJ2-3
size: .
D: .
V: TRBV7-2
DNA: TGTGCCAGCAGCTTAGGTCGGTCCCTTTGGAATACGCAGTATTTT
CDR3: CASSLGRSLWNTQYF

J: TRBJ2-1
size: many
D: TRBD1
V: TRBV7-8
DNA: TGTGCCAGCAGCTTAGATGCGGGACAGGGAGTCTACAATGAGCAGTTCTTC
CDR3: CASSLDAGQGVYNEQFF

J: TRBJ2-3
size: .
D: .
V: TRBV14
DNA: TGTGCCAGCAGCCAAGATGCCGGGTCCAACACAGATACGCAGTATTTT
CDR3: CASSQDAGSNTDTQYF

J: TRBJ2-7
size: .
D: .
V: TRBV7-2
DNA: TGTGCCAGCAGCCCATCCTCCCGGGGCAGGGTAATCGAGCAGTACTTC
CDR3: CASSPSSRGRVIEQYF

J: TRBJ1-4
size: few
D: .
V: TRBV7-9
DNA: TGTGCCAGCAGCTTAGCGGAGGGGCAGGGCCCCTGGGAAAAACTGTTTTTT
CDR3: CASSLAEGQGPWEKLFF

J: TRBJ2-7
size: .
D: .
V: TRBV7-9
DNA: TGTGCCAGCAGCTCCCGGGACATTGGTAACTACGAGCAGTACTTC
CDR3: CASSSRDIGNYEQYF

J: TRBJ2-1
size: .
D: .
V: TRBV5-6
DNA: TGTGCCAGCAGCTCCCTAACCCCGGGGGGCGCTGAGCAGTTCTTC
CDR3: CASSSLTPGGAEQFF

J: TRBJ2-7
size: few
D: .
V: TRBV7-3
DNA: TGTGCCAGCAGCCTGAGGGGCGACGACGAGCAGTACTTC
CDR3: CASSLRGDDEQYF

J: TRBJ2-1
size: .
D: TRBD2
V: TRBV7-3
DNA: TGTGCCAGCAGCATGGGACTAGCGGGGATTAACAATGAGCAGTTCTTC
CDR3: CASSMGLAGINNEQFF

J: TRBJ1-1
size: .
D: .
V: TRBV10-3
DNA: TGTGCCATTAACGAGGGCCCAGGAGAGAACACTGAAGCTTTCTTT
CDR3: CAINEGPGENTEAFF

J: TRBJ2-7
size: once
D: TRBD2
V: TRBV2
DNA: TGTGCCAGCAGTGAGAGAAGCGGGAGTACCTACGAGCAGTACTTC
CDR3: CASSERSGSTYEQYF

J: TRBJ1-1
size: few
D: .
V: TRBV7-9
DNA: TGTGCCAGCTTCGAAGGGGGAGGGTACACTGAAGCTTTCTTT
CDR3: CASFEGGGYTEAFF

J: TRBJ2-7
size: .
D: .
V: TRBV10-3
DNA: TGTGCCATCAGTGAGAAACTCCCCATCGCCTACGAGCAGTACTTC
CDR3: CAISEKLPIAYEQYF

J: TRBJ2-7
size: .
D: .
V: TRBV24-1
DNA: TGTGCCACCAGTGATCCCAGGGCGGGGTGCTACGAGCAGTACTTC
CDR3: CATSDPRAGCYEQYF

J: TRBJ2-1
size: .
D: TRBD2
V: TRBV20-1
DNA: TGCAGTGCCCTGACTAGCGGGGGTTACAATGAGCAGTTCTTC
CDR3: CSALTSGGYNEQFF

J: TRBJ2-7
size: once
D: .
V: TRBV7-2
DNA: TGTGCCAGCAGCTGGGACGGCACAACAGGAAACGAGCAGTACTTC
CDR3: CASSWDGTTGNEQYF

J: TRBJ1-2
size: .
D: .
V: TRBV7-2
DNA: TGTGCCAGCATGGGATTTGAGGTTGGCTACACCTTC
CDR3: CASMGFEVGYTF

J: TRBJ2-1
size: many
D: TRBD1
V: TRBV20-1
DNA: TGCAGTGCTAGAGATACTCGACAGGGTGGGTATGAGCAGTTCTTC
CDR3: CSARDTRQGGYEQFF

J: TRBJ2-7
size: few
D: .
V: TRBV7-9
DNA: TGTGCCAGCAGCTTACAACAGGCGAGCTCCTACGAGCAGTACTTC
CDR3: CASSLQQASSYEQYF

J: TRBJ2-5
size: once
D: .
V: TRBV7-9
DNA: TGTGCCAGCAGCTTAGAACGGGGACAAGAGACCCAGTACTTC
CDR3: CASSLERGQETQYF

J: TRBJ1-4
size: once
D: .
V: TRBV11-2
DNA: TGTGCCAGCAGACCCCGGGGAAGTTTAGCAACTAATGAAAAACTGTTTTTT
CDR3: CASRPRGSLATNEKLFF

J: TRBJ1-6
size: .
D: TRBD1
V: TRBV12-3/TRBV12-4
DNA: TGTGCCAGCAGTCCTCGACAGGGCGGTTCACCCCTCCACTTT
CDR3: CASSPRQGGSPLHF

J: TRBJ2-7
size: .
D: TRBD2
V: TRBV7-2
DNA: TGTGCCAGCAGCTTAGTAACTAGCGGGTTTACCTACGAGCAGTACTTC
CDR3: CASSLVTSGFTYEQYF

J: TRBJ1-5
size: few
D: .
V: TRBV7-2
DNA: TGTGCCAGCAGCTTTGGACAGTCCAATCAGCCCCAGCATTTT
CDR3: CASSFGQSNQPQHF

J: TRBJ1-5
size: .
D: .
V: TRBV7-2
DNA: TGTGCCAGCAGTCTGGGGGCAAGCAATCAGCCCCAGCATTTT
CDR3: CASSLGASNQPQHF

J: TRBJ1-4
size: .
D: .
V: TRBV27
DNA: TGTGCCAGCAGTTTATACCCAGGAACCCGTGAAAAACTGTTTTTT
CDR3: CASSLYPGTREKLFF

J: TRBJ1-1
size: few
D: .
V: TRBV7-6
DNA: TGTGCCAGCAGCTTAGGCGGACAGAACACTGAAGCTTTCTTT
CDR3: CASSLGGQNTEAFF

J: TRBJ1-2
size: .
D: .
V: TRBV10-3
DNA: TGTGCCATCAGTGTCCAGGGCCAGGCTGGCTACACCTTC
CDR3: CAISVQGQAGYTF

J: TRBJ1-1
size: few
D: .
V: TRBV5-4
DNA: TGTGCCAGCAGCTGGGAACGGGGGGGCTCGGCTGAAGCTTTCTTT
CDR3: CASSWERGGSAEAFF

J: TRBJ2-1
size: .
D: .
V: TRBV12-3/TRBV12-4
DNA: TGTGCCAGCAGTTCCCAAAATGAGCAGTTCTTC
CDR3: CASSSQNEQFF

J: TRBJ2-5
size: .
D: TRBD1
V: TRBV2
DNA: TGTGCCAGCAGTGGCAGGGGGCTCTTAGGAGAGACCCAGTACTTC
CDR3: CASSGRGLLGETQYF

J: TRBJ1-1
size: .
D: .
V: TRBV28
DNA: TGTGCCAGCAGTTTAAAAGCTGGCGGGGCCCGGACTGAAGCTTTCTTT
CDR3: CASSLKAGGARTEAFF

J: TRBJ2-3
size: .
D: TRBD2
V: TRBV11-2
DNA: TGTGCCAGCAGCCCTTCGGGGGGGGAGGGAGATACGCAGTATTTT
CDR3: CASSPSGGEGDTQYF

J: TRBJ2-5
size: .
D: TRBD2
V: TRBV7-6
DNA: TGTGCCAGCAGCCGGGGACTAGCGGGACAAGAGACCCAGTACTTC
CDR3: CASSRGLAGQETQYF

J: TRBJ2-1
size: few
D: .
V: TRBV7-6
DNA: TGTGCCAGCAGGGTCGACTCCTCTACCTACAATGAGCAGTTCTTC
CDR3: CASRVDSSTYNEQFF

J: TRBJ1-2
size: once
D: .
V: TRBV20-1
DNA: TGCAGTGCCCCCTCCGGGACCCACCCTCAGGGCTACACCTTC
CDR3: CSAPSGTHPQGYTF

J: TRBJ2-6
size: few
D: TRBD1
V: TRBV12-3/TRBV12-4
DNA: TGTGCCAGCAGAGGACGGACAGGGGGCGTCCTGACTTTC
CDR3: CASRGRTGGVLTF

J: TRBJ1-1
size: .
D: .
V: TRBV12-3/TRBV12-4
DNA: TGTGCCAGCAGTCCCTACTTGACAGAGAGGCGTGGCGAGAACACTGAAGCTTTCTTT
CDR3: CASSPYLTERRGENTEAFF

J: TRBJ2-5
size: .
D: TRBD2
V: TRBV7-8
DNA: TGTGCCAGCAGCTTAGGCGCGAGCGGGAGGCGAGAGGGAGAGACCCAGTACTTC
CDR3: CASSLGASGRREGETQYF

J: TRBJ2-7
size: .
D: .
V: TRBV7-2
DNA: TGTGCCAGCAGCTATATTGGCCGTGAGCAGTACTTC
CDR3: CASSYIGREQYF

J: TRBJ1-2
size: many
D: TRBD1
V: TRBV6-5
DNA: TGTGCCAGCAGGACCGGACAGGTGTCTAACTATGGCTACACCTTC
CDR3: CASRTGQVSNYGYTF

J: TRBJ1-1
size: .
D: .
V: TRBV6-5
DNA: TGTGCCAGCAGTTACCGGGGACCCACTGAAGCTTTCTTT
CDR3: CASSYRGPTEAFF

J: TRBJ2-2
size: .
D: .
V: TRBV24-1
DNA: TGTGCCACCAGTGATTTGAGTAAGGGGAACACCGGGGAGCTGTTTTTT
CDR3: CATSDLSKGNTGELFF

J: TRBJ2-5
size: .
D: TRBD2
V: TRBV2
DNA: TGTGCCAGGCTCGGGGTGAGAGCGGGGTCGGAGACCCAGTACTTC
CDR3: CARLGVRAGSETQYF

J: TRBJ2-3
size: .
D: TRBD2
V: TRBV20-1
DNA: TGCAGTGCTCCGTCTGCCCCCGGACTAGCGGGTAGACCCTCCAGCACAGATACGCAGTATTTT
CDR3: CSAPSAPGLAGRPSSTDTQYF